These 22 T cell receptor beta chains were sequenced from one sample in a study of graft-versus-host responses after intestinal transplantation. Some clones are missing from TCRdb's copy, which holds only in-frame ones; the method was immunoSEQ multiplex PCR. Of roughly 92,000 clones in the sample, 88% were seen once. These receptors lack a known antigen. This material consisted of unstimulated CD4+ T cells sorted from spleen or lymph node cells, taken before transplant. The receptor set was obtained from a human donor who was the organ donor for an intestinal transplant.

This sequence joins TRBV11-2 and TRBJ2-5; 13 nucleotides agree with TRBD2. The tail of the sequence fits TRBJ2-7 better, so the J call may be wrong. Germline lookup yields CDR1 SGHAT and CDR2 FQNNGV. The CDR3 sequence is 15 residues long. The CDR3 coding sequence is TGTGCCAGCAGCCAGGGACTAGCGGGACCCGGCGAGCAGTACTTC. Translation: CASSQGLAGPGEQYF.

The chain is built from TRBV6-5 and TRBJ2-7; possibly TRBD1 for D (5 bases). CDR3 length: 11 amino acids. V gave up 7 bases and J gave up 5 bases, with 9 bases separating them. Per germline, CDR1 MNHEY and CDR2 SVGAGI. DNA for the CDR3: TGTGCCAGCACGATAGGGGACGAGCAGTACTTC. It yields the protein CASTIGDEQYF.

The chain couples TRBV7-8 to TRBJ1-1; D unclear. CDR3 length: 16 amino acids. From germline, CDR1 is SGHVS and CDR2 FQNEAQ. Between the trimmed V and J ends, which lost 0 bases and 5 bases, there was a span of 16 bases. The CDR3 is CASSLAGSQRRTEAFF. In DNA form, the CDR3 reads TGTGCCAGCAGCTTAGCCGGATCTCAGCGGAGGACTGAAGCTTTCTTT. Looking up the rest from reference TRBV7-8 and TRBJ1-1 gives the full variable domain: GAGVSQSPRYKVAKRGQDVALRCDPISGHVSLFWYQQALGQGPEFLTYFQNEAQLDKSGLPSDRFFAERPEGSVSTLKIQRTQQEDSAVYLCASSLAGSQRRTEAFFGQGTRLTVV.

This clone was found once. The CDR3 loop is CASSEFDKTDTQYF. The CDR3 DNA sequence: TGTGCCAGCAGTGAATTCGACAAGACAGATACGCAGTATTTT. The chain recombines TRBV6-5 with TRBJ2-3, with no clear D. Trimming stripped 5 bases from V and 3 bases from J, with 12 bases between. CDR1 and CDR2 (germline): MNHEY, SVGAGI. The CDR3 sequence is 14 residues long.

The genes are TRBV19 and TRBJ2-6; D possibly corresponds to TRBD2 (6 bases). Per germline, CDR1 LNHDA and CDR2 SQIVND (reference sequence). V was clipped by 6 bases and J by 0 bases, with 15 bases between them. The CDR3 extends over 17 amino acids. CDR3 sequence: CASRGLVGSSGANVLTF. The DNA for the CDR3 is TGTGCCAGTAGAGGCCTCGTCGGGAGCTCTGGGGCCAACGTCCTGACTTTC.

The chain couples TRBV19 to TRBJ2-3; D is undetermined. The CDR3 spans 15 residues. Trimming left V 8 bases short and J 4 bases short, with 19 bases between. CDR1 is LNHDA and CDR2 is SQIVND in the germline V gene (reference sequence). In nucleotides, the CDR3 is TGTGCCAGTCGTAGGCAGCGTCGAGGATCAGATACGCAGTATTTT. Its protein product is CASRRQRRGSDTQYF.

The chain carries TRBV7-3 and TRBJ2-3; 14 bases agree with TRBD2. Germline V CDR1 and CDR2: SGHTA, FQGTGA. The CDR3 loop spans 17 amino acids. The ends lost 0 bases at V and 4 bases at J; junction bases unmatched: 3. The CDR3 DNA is TGTGCCAGCAGCTTAACCGGGACTAGCGGGAGAGCAGATACGCAGTATTTT. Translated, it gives CASSLTGTSGRADTQYF.

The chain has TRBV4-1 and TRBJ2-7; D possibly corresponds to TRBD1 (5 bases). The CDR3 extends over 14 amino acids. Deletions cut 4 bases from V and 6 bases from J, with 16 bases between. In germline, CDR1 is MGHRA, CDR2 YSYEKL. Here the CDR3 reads CASSRSGLIFEQYF. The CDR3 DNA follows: TGCGCCAGCAGCCGGTCAGGGCTTATTTTCGAGCAGTACTTC.

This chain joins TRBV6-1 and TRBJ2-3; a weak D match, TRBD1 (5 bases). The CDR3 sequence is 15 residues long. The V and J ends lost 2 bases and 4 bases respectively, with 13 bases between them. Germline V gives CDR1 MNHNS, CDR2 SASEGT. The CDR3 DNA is TGTGCCAGCAGTGAAACTTACAGGTATCCAGATACGCAGTATTTT. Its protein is CASSETYRYPDTQYF.

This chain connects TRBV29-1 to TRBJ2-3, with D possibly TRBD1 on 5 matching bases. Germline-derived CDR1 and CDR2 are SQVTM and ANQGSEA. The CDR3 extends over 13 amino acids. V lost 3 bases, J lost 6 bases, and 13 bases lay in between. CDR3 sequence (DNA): TGCAGCGTTGAGGGCCCAGGGCGGGATACGCAGTATTTT. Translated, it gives CSVEGPGRDTQYF.

CDR3 protein: CASSLTGTTDTGELFF. CDR3 coding DNA: TGTGCCAGCAGCCTAACCGGGACTACCGACACCGGGGAGCTGTTTTTT. The genes are TRBV4-2 and TRBJ2-2; 7 bases match TRBD2. This CDR3 spans 16 amino acids. Trimming removed 4 bases from V and 3 bases from J; junction bases left unmatched: 8. In germline, CDR1 is LGHNA, CDR2 YNFKEQ.

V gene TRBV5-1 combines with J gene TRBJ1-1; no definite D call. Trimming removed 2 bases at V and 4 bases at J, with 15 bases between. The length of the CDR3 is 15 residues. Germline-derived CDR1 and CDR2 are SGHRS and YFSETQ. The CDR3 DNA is TGCGCCAGCAGCTTAACTTTGAGGGTGGGCACTGAAGCTTTCTTT. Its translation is CASSLTLRVGTEAFF.

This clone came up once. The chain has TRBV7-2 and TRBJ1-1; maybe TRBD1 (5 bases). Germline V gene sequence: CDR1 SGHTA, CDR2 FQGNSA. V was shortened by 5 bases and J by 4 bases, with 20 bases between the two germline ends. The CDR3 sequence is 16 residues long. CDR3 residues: CASSPAGLPISTEAFF. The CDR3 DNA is TGTGCCAGCAGCCCTGCGGGACTCCCGATCAGCACTGAAGCTTTCTTT.

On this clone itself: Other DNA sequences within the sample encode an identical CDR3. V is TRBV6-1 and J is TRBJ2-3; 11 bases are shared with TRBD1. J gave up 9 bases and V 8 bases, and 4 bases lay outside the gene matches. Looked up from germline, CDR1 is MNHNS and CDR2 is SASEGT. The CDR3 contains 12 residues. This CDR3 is CASWTGGQTQYF. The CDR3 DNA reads TGTGCCAGCTGGACAGGGGGCCAAACGCAGTATTTT.

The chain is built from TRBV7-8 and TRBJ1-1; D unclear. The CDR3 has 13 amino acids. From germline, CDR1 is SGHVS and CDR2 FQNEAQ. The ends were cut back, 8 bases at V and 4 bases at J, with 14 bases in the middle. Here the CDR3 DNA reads TGTGCCAGCCGCCCCCAGGCTGGCACTGAAGCTTTCTTT. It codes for CASRPQAGTEAFF.

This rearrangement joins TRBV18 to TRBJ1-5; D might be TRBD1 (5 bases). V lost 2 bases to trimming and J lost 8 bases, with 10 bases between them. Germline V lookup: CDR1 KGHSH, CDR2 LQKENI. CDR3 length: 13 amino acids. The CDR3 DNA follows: TGTGCCAGCTCACCAGGGGGGAACGAGCCCCAGCATTTT. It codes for CASSPGGNEPQHF.

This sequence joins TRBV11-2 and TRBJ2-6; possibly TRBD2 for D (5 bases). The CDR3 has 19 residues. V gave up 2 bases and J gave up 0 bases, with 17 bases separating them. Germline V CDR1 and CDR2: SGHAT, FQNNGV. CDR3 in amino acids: CASSLPIRDPRSGANVLTF. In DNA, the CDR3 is TGTGCCAGCAGCTTACCCATCCGGGATCCCCGCTCTGGGGCCAACGTCCTGACTTTC.

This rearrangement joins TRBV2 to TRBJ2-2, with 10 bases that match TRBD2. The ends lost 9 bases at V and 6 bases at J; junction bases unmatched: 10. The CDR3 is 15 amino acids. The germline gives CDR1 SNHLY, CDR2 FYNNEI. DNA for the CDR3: TGTGCCAGGAAGGGGTACAGCGGGGGGGCCGGGGAGCTGTTTTTT. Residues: CARKGYSGGAGELFF.

As DNA, the CDR3 is TGTGCCATATTCTCAACTAGCGGGATAAAGGGTGAGCAGTTCTTC. It yields the protein CAIFSTSGIKGEQFF. The J gene is TRBJ2-1, the V gene TRBV2; 10 nucleotides align to TRBD2. This CDR3 is 15 amino acids long. Germline assignment: CDR1 SNHLY and CDR2 FYNNEI. V was pared by 10 bases and J by 9 bases, with 15 bases of the junction left unmatched.

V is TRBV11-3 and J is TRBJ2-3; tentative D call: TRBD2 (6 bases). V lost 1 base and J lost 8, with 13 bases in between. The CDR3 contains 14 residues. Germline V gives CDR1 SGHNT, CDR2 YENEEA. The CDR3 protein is CASSLVIPGGTQYF. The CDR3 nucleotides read TGTGCCAGCAGCTTAGTTATCCCCGGGGGTACGCAGTATTTT.

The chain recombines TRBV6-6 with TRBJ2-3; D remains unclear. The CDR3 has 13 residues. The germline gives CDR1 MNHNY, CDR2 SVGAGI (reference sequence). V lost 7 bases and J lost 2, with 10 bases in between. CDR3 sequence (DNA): TGTGCCAGCACCGTAATCCCCACAGATACGCAGTATTTT. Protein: CASTVIPTDTQYF.

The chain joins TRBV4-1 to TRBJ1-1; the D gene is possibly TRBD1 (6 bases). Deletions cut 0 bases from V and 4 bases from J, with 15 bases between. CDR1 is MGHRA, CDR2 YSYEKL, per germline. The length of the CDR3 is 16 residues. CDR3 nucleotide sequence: TGCGCCAGCAGCCAAGAGGAGCGGAGGGGGGGCACTGAAGCTTTCTTT. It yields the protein CASSQEERRGGTEAFF.